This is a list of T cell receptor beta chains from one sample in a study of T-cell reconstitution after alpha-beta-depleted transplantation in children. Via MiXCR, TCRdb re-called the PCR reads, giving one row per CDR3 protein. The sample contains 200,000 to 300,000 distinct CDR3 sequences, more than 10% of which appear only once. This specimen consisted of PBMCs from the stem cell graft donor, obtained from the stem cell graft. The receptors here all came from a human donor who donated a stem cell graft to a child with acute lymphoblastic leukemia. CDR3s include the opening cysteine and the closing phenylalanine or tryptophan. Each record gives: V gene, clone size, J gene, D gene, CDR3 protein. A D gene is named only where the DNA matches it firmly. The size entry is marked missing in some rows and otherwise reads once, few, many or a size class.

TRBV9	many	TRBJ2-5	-	CASSRMVAGQETQYF
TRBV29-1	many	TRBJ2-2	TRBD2	CSVANSGGGTGELFF
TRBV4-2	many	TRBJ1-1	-	CASSQETNSEAFF
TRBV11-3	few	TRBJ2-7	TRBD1	CASSPQGVYEQYF
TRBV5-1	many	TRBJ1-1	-	CASSRQGINTEAFF
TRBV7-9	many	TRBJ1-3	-	CASSSANSGNTIYF
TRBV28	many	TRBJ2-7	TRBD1	CASTGTGGSYEQYF
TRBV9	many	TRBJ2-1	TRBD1	CASSIGQGGTYNEQFF
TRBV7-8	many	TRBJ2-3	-	CASSSLRVGGGTDTQYF
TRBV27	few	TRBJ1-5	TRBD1	CASSSNPDRANQPQHF
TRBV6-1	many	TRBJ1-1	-	CASSEVRQDTEAFF
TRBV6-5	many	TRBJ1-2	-	CASSLTGSSYTF
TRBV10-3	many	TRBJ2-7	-	CAISEGGTVGEQYF
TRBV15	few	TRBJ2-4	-	CATSRDRGGAKNIQYF
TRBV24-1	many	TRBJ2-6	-	CATSDLGMANGANVLTF
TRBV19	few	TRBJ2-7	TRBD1	CASRQQGAYEQYF
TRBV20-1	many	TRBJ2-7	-	CSAGMMRGGGTNSYEQYF
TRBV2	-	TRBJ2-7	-	CASSDSSRHEQYF
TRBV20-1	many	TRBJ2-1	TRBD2	CSARTSGSSYNEQFF
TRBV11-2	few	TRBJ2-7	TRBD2	CASSPGTSGRARSYEQYF
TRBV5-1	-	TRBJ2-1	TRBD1	CASRSGQGAYNEQFF
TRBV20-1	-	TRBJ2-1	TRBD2	CSARVPGTSGINEQFF
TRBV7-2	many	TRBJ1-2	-	CASRAAGGRSYGYTF
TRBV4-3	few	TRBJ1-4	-	CASSPEGSYEKLFF
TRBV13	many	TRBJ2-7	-	CASSPRRVSGYYEQYF
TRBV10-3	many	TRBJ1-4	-	CAISWTLSEKLFF
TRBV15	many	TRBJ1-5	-	CATSGRQGIGQPQHF
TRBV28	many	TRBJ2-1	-	CASRRGAVGDEQFF
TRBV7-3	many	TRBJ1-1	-	CASSPYPPGRMNTEAFF
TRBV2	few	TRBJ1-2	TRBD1	CASRGQAGGYTF
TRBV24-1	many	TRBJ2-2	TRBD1	CATSETGTGDTGELFF
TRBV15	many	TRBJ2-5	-	CATSREYRYQETQYF
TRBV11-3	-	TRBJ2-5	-	CASSLTVTPQETQYF
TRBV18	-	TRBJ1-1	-	CASSPTRMNTEAFF
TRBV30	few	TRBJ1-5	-	CAWSLKGLHNQPQHF
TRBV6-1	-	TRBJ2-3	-	CASSRASTDTQYF
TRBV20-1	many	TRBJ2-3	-	CSARGQGTDTQYF
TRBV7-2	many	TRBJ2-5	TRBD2	CASFSSSGGFRETQYF
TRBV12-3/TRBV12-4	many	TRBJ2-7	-	CASSFGTSTYGQYF
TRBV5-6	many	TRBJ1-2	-	CASSSILPNYGYTF
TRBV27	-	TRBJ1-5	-	CASSFQYNQPQHF
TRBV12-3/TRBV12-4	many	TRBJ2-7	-	CASRRNYEQYF
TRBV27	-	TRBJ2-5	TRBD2	CASSLGTSGKETQYF
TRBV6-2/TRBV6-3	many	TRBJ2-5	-	CASSPSTSAGQETQYF
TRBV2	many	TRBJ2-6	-	CASSRTGVTTGANVLTF
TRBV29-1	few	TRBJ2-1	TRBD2	CSVGGTSGNSYNEQFF
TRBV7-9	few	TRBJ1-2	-	CASSLEAGVANYGYTF
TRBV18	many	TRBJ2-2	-	CASSPPTGELFF
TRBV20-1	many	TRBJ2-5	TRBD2	CSARGTSGGYQETQYF
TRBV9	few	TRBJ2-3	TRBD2	CASSAPREAPGTQYF
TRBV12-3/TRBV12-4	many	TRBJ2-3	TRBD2	CASSSRSGGATDTQYF
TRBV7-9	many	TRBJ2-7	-	CASSPRSPGTRYYEQYF
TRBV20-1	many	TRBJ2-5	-	CSARSQKGTYETQYF
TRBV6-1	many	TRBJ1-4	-	CASSRGSPNEKLFF
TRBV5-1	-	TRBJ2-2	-	CASSAGLASANTGELFF
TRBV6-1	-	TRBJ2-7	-	CASSEVGSEQYF
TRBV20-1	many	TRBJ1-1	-	CSADPGRVNTEAFF
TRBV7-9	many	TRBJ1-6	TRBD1	CASSLGSGTDTSPLHF
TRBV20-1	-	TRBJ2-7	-	CSASGELFSYEQYF
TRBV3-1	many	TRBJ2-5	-	CASSPRIETQYF